The clone carrying this TCR beta chain was seen repeatedly, ten times or more. Its target is not known. These data belong to a study of metastatic and nonmetastatic thyroid tumors. Study-level information: Repertoire comparisons spanned blood and tumor or nodule tissue from malignant and benign thyroid patients.

Each patient came to thyroid surgery without any prior treatment (of any kind). Germline V gene sequence: CDR1 SGHAT, CDR2 FQNNGV. V lost 1 base and J lost 0; bases outside the gene matches: 3. This CDR3 has 16 amino acids. Findings of the study overall: A significant increase in TCR beta diversity was reportedly seen in malignant thyroid tumors relative to benign nodules, in blood and tumor.

MiXCR reprocessed the PCR reads for TCRdb. The table lists 10,000 to 15,000 clones, 25% to 35% of them singletons. The specimen was tumor tissue. The rearrangement uses TRBV11-2 and TRBJ2-3, with 8 bases that match TRBD2. This clonotype was obtained from a female donor with papillary thyroid cancer or a benign thyroid nodule (not recorded which). Some clones in this sample may be carry-over from other donors' samples. CDR3 nucleotide sequence: TGTGCCAGCAGCTTAGGACGCGGGAGGAGCACAGATACGCAGTATTTT. This sequence encodes CASSLGRGRSTDTQYF.